The sequence of this T cell receptor (beta chain) was determined in a study of radiotherapy plus CTLA-4 blockade in lung cancer. Study overall: Disease control was achieved by about 29% of patients, and objective responses by about 19%.

Findings of the study overall: Together with interferon-beta, which increased in serum after radiation, early dynamic changes in blood T cell clones were reportedly the best predictors of response. TCR clones from tumors expanded in blood after radiotherapy plus ipilimumab.

Focal radiation and CTLA-4 blockade (ipilimumab) were tested in chemo-refractory metastatic non-small-cell lung cancer patients. Note on this clone: Its matching antigen is unknown.

Some clones are missing from TCRdb's copy, which holds only in-frame ones; the method was immunoSEQ multiplex PCR. The sample carries 40,000 or so clones, around 63% recorded once. The CDR3 runs to 13 residues. Trimming took 8 bases from V and 6 from J, leaving 17 bases between them. The germline gives CDR1 MNHEY, CDR2 SVGAGI. This chain uses TRBV6-5 with TRBJ2-7; TRBD1 might be the D (7 bases). The material was peripheral blood, obtained from a patient treated with radiotherapy plus ipilimumab. This clonotype was obtained from a human donor with non-small cell lung cancer who had a partial response to radiotherapy plus ipilimumab. Here the CDR3 reads CASHTHRGGEQYF. DNA of the CDR3: TGTGCCAGCCATACCCACAGGGGAGGCGAGCAGTACTTC.